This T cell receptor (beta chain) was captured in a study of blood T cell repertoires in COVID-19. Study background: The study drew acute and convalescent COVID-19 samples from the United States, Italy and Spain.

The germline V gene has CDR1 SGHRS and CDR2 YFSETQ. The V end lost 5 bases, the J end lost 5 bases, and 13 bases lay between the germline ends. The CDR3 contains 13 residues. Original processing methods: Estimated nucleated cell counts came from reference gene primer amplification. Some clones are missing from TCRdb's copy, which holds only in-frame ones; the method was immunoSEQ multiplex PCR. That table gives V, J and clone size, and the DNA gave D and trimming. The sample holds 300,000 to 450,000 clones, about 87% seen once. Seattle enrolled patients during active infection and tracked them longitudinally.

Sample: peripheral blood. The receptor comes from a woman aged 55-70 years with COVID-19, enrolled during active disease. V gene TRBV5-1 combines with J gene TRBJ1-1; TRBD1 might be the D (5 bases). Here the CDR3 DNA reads TGCGCCAGCAGGGTAGGGGCGCGAACTGAAGCTTTCTTT. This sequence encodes CASRVGARTEAFF.